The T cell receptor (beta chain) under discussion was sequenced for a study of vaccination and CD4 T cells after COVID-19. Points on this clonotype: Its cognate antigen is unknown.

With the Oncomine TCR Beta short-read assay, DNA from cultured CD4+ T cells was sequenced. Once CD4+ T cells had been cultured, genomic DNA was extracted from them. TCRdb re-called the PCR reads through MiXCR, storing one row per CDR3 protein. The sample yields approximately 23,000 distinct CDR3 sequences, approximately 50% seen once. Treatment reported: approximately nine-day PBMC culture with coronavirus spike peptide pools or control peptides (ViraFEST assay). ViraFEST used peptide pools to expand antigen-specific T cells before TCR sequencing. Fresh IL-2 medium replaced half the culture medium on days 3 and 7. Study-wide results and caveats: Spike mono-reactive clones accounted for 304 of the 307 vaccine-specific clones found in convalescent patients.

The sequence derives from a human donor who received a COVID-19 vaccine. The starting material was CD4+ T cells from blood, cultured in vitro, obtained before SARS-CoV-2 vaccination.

The CDR3 nucleotides are TGCAGTGCTAGAGATCGGACAGGGTCTGACTATGGCTACACCTTC. Translating gives CSARDRTGSDYGYTF. The rearrangement joins TRBV20-1 to TRBJ1-2; TRBD1 agrees at 8 bases. The CDR3 covers 15 residues. CDR1 DFQATT and CDR2 SNEGSKA come from the germline V gene (reference sequence). The V segment lost 0 bases and the J segment 3 bases; nucleotides outside the gene matches: 6.